This is a list of T cell receptor beta chains from one sample in a study of response to subunit inactivated influenza vaccine. MiXCR was run by TCRdb on the RT-PCR reads, yielding one entry per CDR3 protein. The sample holds about 570,000 distinct CDR3 sequences; 11% are singletons and the top ten take 9.5% to 11%. This same sample was also taken into another study, of T cells expressing NK-cell markers.

Sequenced here: PBMCs from blood, sampled on the day of vaccination. These receptors originate from a man aged 50 to 60 who received an inactivated influenza vaccine. The CDR3 runs from the conserved cysteine through the conserved F or W. The D gene is left open where the match is weak. Not every row has a clone size; where given, it reads once, few, many or a size class.

clone size: -; V gene: TRBV20-1; J gene: TRBJ2-7; D gene: TRBD2; CDR3 protein: CSARDTGGLNEQYF; CDR3 DNA: TGCAGTGCTAGAGACACGGGAGGGCTAAACGAGCAGTACTTC
clone size: -; V gene: TRBV4-3; J gene: TRBJ2-1; D gene: -; CDR3 protein: CASSQVNSYNEQFF; CDR3 DNA: TGCGCCAGCAGCCAAGTCAACTCCTACAATGAGCAGTTCTTC
clone size: many; V gene: TRBV24-1; J gene: TRBJ1-2; D gene: -; CDR3 protein: CATRSGTNYGYTF; CDR3 DNA: TGTGCCACCCGCTCTGGGACCAACTATGGCTACACCTTC
clone size: -; V gene: TRBV28; J gene: TRBJ2-4; D gene: TRBD1; CDR3 protein: CASSVFGSTGVNIQYF; CDR3 DNA: TGTGCCAGCAGCGTCTTTGGGTCGACAGGGGTAAACATTCAGTACTTC
clone size: few; V gene: TRBV7-2; J gene: TRBJ2-3; D gene: TRBD1; CDR3 protein: CASSLDRAFTDTQYF; CDR3 DNA: TGTGCCAGCAGCTTGGACAGGGCATTCACAGATACGCAGTATTTT
clone size: few; V gene: TRBV20-1; J gene: TRBJ2-2; D gene: TRBD2; CDR3 protein: CSARNVTSGRVGELFF; CDR3 DNA: TGCAGTGCTAGAAATGTTACTAGCGGGAGAGTCGGGGAGCTGTTTTTT
clone size: -; V gene: TRBV20-1; J gene: TRBJ2-1; D gene: TRBD2; CDR3 protein: CSARDGGATYNEQFF; CDR3 DNA: TGCAGTGCTAGAGACGGGGGGGCCACCTACAATGAGCAGTTCTTC
clone size: many; V gene: TRBV7-8; J gene: TRBJ2-7; D gene: -; CDR3 protein: CASSFAVENEQYF; CDR3 DNA: TGTGCCAGCAGCTTTGCAGTAGAGAACGAGCAGTACTTC
clone size: many; V gene: TRBV5-1; J gene: TRBJ2-1; D gene: TRBD1; CDR3 protein: CASSLAPTGSDEQFF; CDR3 DNA: TGCGCCAGCAGCTTGGCCCCGACAGGGAGCGATGAGCAGTTCTTC
clone size: few; V gene: TRBV6-1; J gene: TRBJ1-1; D gene: -; CDR3 protein: CASSERRQKAFF; CDR3 DNA: TGTGCCAGCAGTGAAAGGAGGCAGAAAGCTTTCTTT
clone size: -; V gene: TRBV5-6; J gene: TRBJ2-7; D gene: -; CDR3 protein: CASTVQGLSYEQYF; CDR3 DNA: TGTGCCAGCACTGTACAGGGCTTGTCCTACGAGCAGTACTTC
clone size: few; V gene: TRBV4-3; J gene: TRBJ2-4; D gene: TRBD1; CDR3 protein: CASSQDRDRGNPNIQYF; CDR3 DNA: TGCGCCAGCAGCCAAGATCGGGACAGGGGGAACCCAAACATTCAGTACTTC
clone size: few; V gene: TRBV19; J gene: TRBJ2-5; D gene: -; CDR3 protein: CASSIGGLTQTETQYF; CDR3 DNA: TGTGCCAGTAGTATAGGCGGACTGACCCAGACGGAGACCCAGTACTTC
clone size: many; V gene: TRBV21-1; J gene: TRBJ2-1; D gene: -; CDR3 protein: CASGLPRGHNEQFF; CDR3 DNA: TGTGCCAGCGGTCTTCCCAGGGGCCACAATGAGCAGTTCTTC
clone size: few; V gene: TRBV28; J gene: TRBJ2-5; D gene: TRBD2; CDR3 protein: CASSLPRMGLAGGRETQYF; CDR3 DNA: TGTGCCAGCAGTCTCCCTAGAATGGGACTAGCGGGAGGTCGCGAGACCCAGTACTTC
clone size: -; V gene: TRBV5-1; J gene: TRBJ2-7; D gene: TRBD2; CDR3 protein: CASSPQTSDQLSYEQYF; CDR3 DNA: TGCGCCAGCAGCCCCCAGACTAGCGACCAACTCTCCTACGAGCAGTACTTC
clone size: many; V gene: TRBV20-1; J gene: TRBJ2-7; D gene: -; CDR3 protein: CSAGRGISYEQYF; CDR3 DNA: TGCAGTGCTGGCAGGGGAATTTCCTACGAGCAGTACTTC
clone size: -; V gene: TRBV12-3/TRBV12-4; J gene: TRBJ2-2; D gene: -; CDR3 protein: CASSQQGATGELFF; CDR3 DNA: TGTGCCAGCAGTCAGCAGGGTGCCACCGGGGAGCTGTTTTTT
clone size: once; V gene: TRBV6-2/TRBV6-3; J gene: TRBJ2-7; D gene: TRBD2; CDR3 protein: CASSDGGGSTYEQYF; CDR3 DNA: TGTGCCAGCTCCGACGGCGGGGGAAGCACCTACGAGCAGTACTTC
clone size: -; V gene: TRBV6-2/TRBV6-3; J gene: TRBJ2-1; D gene: -; CDR3 protein: CASSLYQGNEQFF; CDR3 DNA: TGTGCCAGCAGCCTTTATCAAGGAAATGAGCAGTTCTTC
clone size: few; V gene: TRBV18; J gene: TRBJ1-5; D gene: -; CDR3 protein: CASSPIYSNQPQHF; CDR3 DNA: TGTGCCAGCTCACCCATTTACAGCAATCAGCCCCAGCATTTT
clone size: many; V gene: TRBV6-1; J gene: TRBJ1-2; D gene: -; CDR3 protein: CASSEALRGSGYTF; CDR3 DNA: TGTGCCAGCAGTGAAGCGCTTCGGGGTAGCGGCTACACCTTC
clone size: -; V gene: TRBV2; J gene: TRBJ2-7; D gene: -; CDR3 protein: CASRFGSYEQYF; CDR3 DNA: TGTGCCAGCAGATTCGGCTCCTACGAGCAGTACTTC
clone size: -; V gene: TRBV7-2; J gene: TRBJ2-2; D gene: -; CDR3 protein: CASSPPGSRSNTGELFF; CDR3 DNA: TGTGCCAGCAGCCCACCAGGATCCCGCTCGAACACCGGGGAGCTGTTTTTT
clone size: few; V gene: TRBV7-2; J gene: TRBJ1-2; D gene: TRBD1; CDR3 protein: CASSLGTALNYGYTF; CDR3 DNA: TGTGCCAGCAGCTTGGGGACAGCCCTTAACTATGGCTACACCTTC
clone size: -; V gene: TRBV29-1; J gene: TRBJ2-7; D gene: TRBD1; CDR3 protein: CSVQEGQGAYEQYF; CDR3 DNA: TGCAGCGTACAAGAGGGACAGGGGGCTTACGAGCAGTACTTC
clone size: -; V gene: TRBV6-6; J gene: TRBJ1-5; D gene: -; CDR3 protein: CASSPRGFYQPQHF; CDR3 DNA: TGTGCCAGCAGCCCTCGGGGGTTTTATCAGCCCCAGCATTTT
clone size: -; V gene: TRBV29-1; J gene: TRBJ1-2; D gene: TRBD1; CDR3 protein: CSVRLGQGATNYGYTF; CDR3 DNA: TGCAGCGTTCGTCTAGGACAGGGTGCAACTAACTATGGCTACACCTTC
clone size: few; V gene: TRBV5-1; J gene: TRBJ2-1; D gene: TRBD1; CDR3 protein: CASSQDRGRGSYNEQFF; CDR3 DNA: TGCGCCAGCAGCCAGGACAGGGGCCGAGGCTCCTACAATGAGCAGTTCTTC
clone size: few; V gene: TRBV30; J gene: TRBJ1-1; D gene: -; CDR3 protein: CAWSQSNTEAFF; CDR3 DNA: TGTGCCTGGAGTCAGAGTAACACTGAAGCTTTCTTT
clone size: few; V gene: TRBV2; J gene: TRBJ2-1; D gene: -; CDR3 protein: CASADRTYNEQFF; CDR3 DNA: TGTGCCAGCGCGGACAGAACCTACAATGAGCAGTTCTTC
clone size: many; V gene: TRBV20-1; J gene: TRBJ2-5; D gene: TRBD1; CDR3 protein: CSASPRDRGQETQYF; CDR3 DNA: TGCAGTGCTAGCCCCCGGGACAGGGGCCAAGAGACCCAGTACTTC
clone size: -; V gene: TRBV20-1; J gene: TRBJ2-5; D gene: TRBD2; CDR3 protein: CSAGTSGSRETQYF; CDR3 DNA: TGCAGTGCTGGGACTAGCGGGAGTCGAGAGACCCAGTACTTC
clone size: few; V gene: TRBV20-1; J gene: TRBJ2-7; D gene: TRBD1; CDR3 protein: CSAPRDRGSYEQYF; CDR3 DNA: TGCAGTGCTCCCCGGGACAGGGGGTCCTACGAGCAGTACTTC
clone size: few; V gene: TRBV3-1; J gene: TRBJ1-4; D gene: -; CDR3 protein: CASSGFRDGSEKLFF; CDR3 DNA: TGTGCCAGCAGCGGTTTTCGGGACGGTAGTGAAAAACTGTTTTTT
clone size: -; V gene: TRBV12-3/TRBV12-4; J gene: TRBJ1-2; D gene: -; CDR3 protein: CASSLRGQGDYGYTF; CDR3 DNA: TGTGCCAGCTCACTACGGGGCCAGGGCGACTATGGCTACACCTTC
clone size: few; V gene: TRBV12-3/TRBV12-4; J gene: TRBJ2-3; D gene: -; CDR3 protein: CASSLYEGRYTDTQYF; CDR3 DNA: TGTGCCAGCAGTTTATACGAGGGACGATACACAGATACGCAGTATTTT
clone size: -; V gene: TRBV19; J gene: TRBJ2-2; D gene: TRBD1; CDR3 protein: CASSMDRVGTGELFF; CDR3 DNA: TGTGCCAGTAGTATGGACAGGGTGGGGACCGGGGAGCTGTTTTTT
clone size: -; V gene: TRBV4-2; J gene: TRBJ2-1; D gene: TRBD2; CDR3 protein: CASSHSGLANEQFF; CDR3 DNA: TGTGCCAGCAGCCACAGTGGACTAGCGAATGAGCAGTTCTTC
clone size: few; V gene: TRBV24-1; J gene: TRBJ2-7; D gene: -; CDR3 protein: CATSDTGSYEQYF; CDR3 DNA: TGTGCCACCAGTGATACAGGATCCTACGAGCAGTACTTC